This T cell receptor beta chain was obtained from a study of CD8+CD57+ T cells in acquired aplastic anemia. Study-wide findings and caveats: Comparison of patients with controls identified 25 to 30 shared CD8+ CDR3 sequences. CD8+ Simpson's diversity did not differ significantly between patients and controls.

Concerning this clonotype itself: Its antigen is unknown.

The CDR3 consists of 13 residues. V trimming: 7 bases; J trimming: 6 bases; junction bases outside the gene matches: 3. CDR1 and CDR2 (germline): SNHLY, FYNNEI. The study profiled TCR beta VDJ and CDR3 using genomic DNA as template. TCRdb reanalysed the reads using MiXCR and keeps one entry per CDR3 protein. Of 250,000 to 350,000 distinct CDR3 sequences in the sample, 45% to 65% were seen once. The authors sequenced patients whose flow cytometry had shown CD8+CD57+ cell expansion. Severe acquired aplastic anemia affected all patients. Patients had undergone no therapy by the time their blood was sampled.

The receptor's source is a human donor with aplastic anemia. Sequenced input: sorted CD4+, CD8+, or CD8+CD57+ T cells (not recorded which) from PBMCs. The chain is built from TRBV2 and TRBJ1-2; 12 bases align to TRBD1. The CDR3 sequence: CASTGQGANGYTF. DNA for the CDR3: TGTGCCAGCACGGGACAGGGGGCGAATGGCTACACCTTC.